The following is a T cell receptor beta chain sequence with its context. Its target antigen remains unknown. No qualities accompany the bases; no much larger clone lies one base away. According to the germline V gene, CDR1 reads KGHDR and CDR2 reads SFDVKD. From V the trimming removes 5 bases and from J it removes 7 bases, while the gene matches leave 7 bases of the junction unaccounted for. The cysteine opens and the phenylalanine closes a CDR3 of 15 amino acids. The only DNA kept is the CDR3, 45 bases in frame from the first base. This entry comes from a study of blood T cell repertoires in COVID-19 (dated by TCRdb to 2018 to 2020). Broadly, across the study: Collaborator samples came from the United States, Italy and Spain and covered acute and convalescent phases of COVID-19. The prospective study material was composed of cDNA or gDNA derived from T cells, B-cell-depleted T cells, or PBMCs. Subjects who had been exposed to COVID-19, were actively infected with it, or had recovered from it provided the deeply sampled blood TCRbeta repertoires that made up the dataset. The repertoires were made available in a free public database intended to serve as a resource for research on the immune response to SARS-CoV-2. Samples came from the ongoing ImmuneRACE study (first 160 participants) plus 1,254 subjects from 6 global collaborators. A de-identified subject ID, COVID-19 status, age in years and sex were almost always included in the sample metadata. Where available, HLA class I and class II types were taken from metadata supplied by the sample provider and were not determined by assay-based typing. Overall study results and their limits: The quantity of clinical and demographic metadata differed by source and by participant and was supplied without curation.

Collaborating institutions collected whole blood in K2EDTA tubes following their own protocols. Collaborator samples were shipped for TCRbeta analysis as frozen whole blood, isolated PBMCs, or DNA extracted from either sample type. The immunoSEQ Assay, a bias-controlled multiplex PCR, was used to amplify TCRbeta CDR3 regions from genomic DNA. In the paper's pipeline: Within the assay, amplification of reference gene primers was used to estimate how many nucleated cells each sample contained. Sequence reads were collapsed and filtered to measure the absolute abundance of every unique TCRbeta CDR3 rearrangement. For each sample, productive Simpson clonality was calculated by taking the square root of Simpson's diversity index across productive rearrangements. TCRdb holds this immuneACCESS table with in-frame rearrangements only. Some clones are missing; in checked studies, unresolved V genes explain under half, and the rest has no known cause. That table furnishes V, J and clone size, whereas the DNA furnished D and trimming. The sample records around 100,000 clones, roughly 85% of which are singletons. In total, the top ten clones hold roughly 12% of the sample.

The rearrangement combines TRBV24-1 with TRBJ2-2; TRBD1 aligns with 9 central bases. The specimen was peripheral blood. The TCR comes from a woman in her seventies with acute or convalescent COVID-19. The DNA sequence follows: TGTGCCACCAGTGCCCGGGACAGGGTACACGGGGAGCTGTTTTTT. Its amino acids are CATSARDRVHGELFF.